This T cell receptor beta chain stems from a study of CD8 T cells in ankylosing spondylitis. This clonotype was detected many times. Its antigen is undetermined. Study observations and caveats: Clones linked to disease, bearing a CD8+ phenotype, were relatively rare in peripheral blood. Made up of about eight highly homologous variants, a TCR beta motif appeared characteristic of ankylosing spondylitis blood. Researchers reportedly found disease-linked clones significantly enriched in matched ankylosing spondylitis synovial fluid.

In TCRdb, the 5' RACE reads were re-called with MiXCR into one record per CDR3 protein. The sample lists roughly 440,000 distinct CDR3 sequences, about a sixth occurring once. Germline loops: CDR1 SGHRS, CDR2 YFSETQ. This CDR3 has 16 residues. J lost 2 bases, V lost 6 bases, and 11 bases had no gene match. The clonotype comes from a male donor with ankylosing spondylitis. The V call is TRBV5-1, the J call TRBJ2-1; 7 bases are a match to TRBD1. The sample consisted of blood, either unsorted or a sorted T cell fraction (not recorded which). Here the CDR3 DNA reads TGCGCCAGCAACCCCTCCGGGACAGAAACCTACAATGAGCAGTTCTTC. Amino acids: CASNPSGTETYNEQFF.